This T cell receptor beta chain was sequenced in a study of early T cells in non-severe SARS-CoV-2 infection. Each CDR3 protein gets one entry after TCRdb re-called the 5' RACE reads with MiXCR. This sample yields over 50,000 distinct CDR3 sequences, of which roughly 8.8% are seen a single time; over 0.95% belongs to the top ten. V shed 0 bases and J shed 7 bases, with 9 bases lying between them. The CDR3 is made up of 12 amino acids. Germline V lookup: CDR1 DFQATT, CDR2 SNEGSKA (reference sequence). The rearrangement links TRBV20-1 to TRBJ1-1; D may be TRBD1 (6 bases). The receptor was derived from an adult who was a healthcare worker with PCR-confirmed SARS-CoV-2 infection or an uninfected control (not recorded which). The specimen was whole blood. The CDR3 region has the DNA TGCAGTGCTAGAGATCTGACAGGTGAAGCTTTCTTT. Its translation: CSARDLTGEAFF.